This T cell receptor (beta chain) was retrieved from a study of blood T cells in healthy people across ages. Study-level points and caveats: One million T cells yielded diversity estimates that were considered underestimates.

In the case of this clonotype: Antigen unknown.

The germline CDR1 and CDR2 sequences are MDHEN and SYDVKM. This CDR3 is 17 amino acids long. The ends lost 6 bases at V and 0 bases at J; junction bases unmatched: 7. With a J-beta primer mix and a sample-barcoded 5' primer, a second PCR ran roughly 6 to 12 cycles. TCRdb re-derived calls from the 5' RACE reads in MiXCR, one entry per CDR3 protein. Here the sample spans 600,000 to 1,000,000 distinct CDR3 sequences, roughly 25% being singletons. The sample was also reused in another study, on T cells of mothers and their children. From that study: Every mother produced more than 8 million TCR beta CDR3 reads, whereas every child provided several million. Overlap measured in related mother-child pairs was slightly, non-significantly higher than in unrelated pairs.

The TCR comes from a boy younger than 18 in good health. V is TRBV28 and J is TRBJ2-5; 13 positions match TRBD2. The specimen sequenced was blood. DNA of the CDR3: TGTGCCAGCAGCGCTGGACTAGCGGGAGTGAACCAAGAGACCCAGTACTTC. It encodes CASSAGLAGVNQETQYF.